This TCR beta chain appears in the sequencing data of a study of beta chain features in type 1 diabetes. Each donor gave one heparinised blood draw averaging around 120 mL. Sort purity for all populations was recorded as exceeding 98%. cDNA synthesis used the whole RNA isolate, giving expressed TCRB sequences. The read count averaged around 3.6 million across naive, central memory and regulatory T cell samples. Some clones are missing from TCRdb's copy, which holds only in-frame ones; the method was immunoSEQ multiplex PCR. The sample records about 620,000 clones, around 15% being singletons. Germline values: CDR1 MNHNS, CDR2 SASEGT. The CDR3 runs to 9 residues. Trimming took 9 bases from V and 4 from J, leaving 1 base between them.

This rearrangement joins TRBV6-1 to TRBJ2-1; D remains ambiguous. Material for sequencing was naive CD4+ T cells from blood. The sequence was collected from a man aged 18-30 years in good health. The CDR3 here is CARYNEQFF. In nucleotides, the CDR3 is TGTGCCAGATACAATGAGCAGTTCTTC.